The rows below give T cell receptor beta chains drawn from one sample of a study of beta chain features in type 1 diabetes. Assay: immunoSEQ multiplex PCR; the TCRdb copy retains only in-frame clones and omits some. This sample has a few hundred thousand clones, with roughly an eighth found just once. Sequenced: naive CD4+ T cells from blood. Source of these receptors: a woman younger than 35 with type 1 diabetes. Each CDR3 is given with its conserved first and last residue. D genes are given only for firm matches. Size values are once, few and many counts, or a class for expanded clones, and some rows have none.

TRBJ2-5 NA few TRBV7-9 TGTGCCAGCAGCCCCCGACTACAAGAGACCCAGTACTTC CASSPRLQETQYF
TRBJ2-7 TRBD1 NA TRBV28 TGTGCCAGCCTTCGTTCGGGACAGGGAGTGGGCGAGCAGTACTTC CASLRSGQGVGEQYF
TRBJ2-7 NA NA TRBV4-2 TGTGCCAGCAGCCAAGATCTTGAGGGTCGCGAGCAGTACTTC CASSQDLEGREQYF
TRBJ2-7 TRBD2 few TRBV11-1 TGTGCCAGCAGCTTAGGCGGGAGCGTCGTGAACGAGCAGTACTTC CASSLGGSVVNEQYF
TRBJ2-1 TRBD1 few TRBV7-2 TGTGCCAGCAGCCCCTGGGACAGGGTAAGCCTCTTC CASSPWDRVSLF
TRBJ1-1 NA few TRBV7-2 TGTGCCAGCAGCTTCGGGGACGGGTGGGGGCCGAACACTGAAGCTTTCTTT CASSFGDGWGPNTEAFF
TRBJ2-6 NA few TRBV30 TGTGCCTGGAGTTTCCTCTCTGGGGCCAACGTCCTGACTTTC CAWSFLSGANVLTF
TRBJ1-5 TRBD1 NA TRBV6-5 TGTGCCAGCAGTGTGGACAGGGATCAGCCCCAGCATTTT CASSVDRDQPQHF
TRBJ1-4 NA NA TRBV30 TGTGCCTGGATGGGGGGGGCCGGTGAAAAACTGTTTTTT CAWMGGAGEKLFF
TRBJ2-5 NA NA TRBV10-3 TGTGCCATCAGTGGAGACTACCAAGAGACCCAGTACTTC CAISGDYQETQYF
TRBJ2-5 NA NA TRBV30 TGTGCCTGGATCTCCCAGGGGCAACGGAAGACCCAGTACTTC CAWISQGQRKTQYF
TRBJ2-1 TRBD2 few TRBV5-1 TGCGCCAGCAGACCAACGGGACTAGCGGGAGTGGAGCAGTTCTTC CASRPTGLAGVEQFF
TRBJ2-2 TRBD2 NA TRBV6-6 TGTGCCAGCACAAACCCGGGACTAGCCCGGGGTGGGGAGCTGTTTTTT CASTNPGLARGGELFF
TRBJ1-1 NA few TRBV2 TGTGCCAGTGAGCTGAGGGCCCTTATGACACACAACACTGAAGCTTTCTTT CASELRALMTHNTEAFF
TRBJ2-1 NA NA TRBV28 TGTGCCAGCAGTTCCCCCGCAGGTTATCAAGGCAATGAGCAGTTCTTC CASSSPAGYQGNEQFF
TRBJ2-7 TRBD1 NA TRBV19 TGTGCCAGTAGGGGACAGGGGGGGAACGAGCAGTACTTC CASRGQGGNEQYF
TRBJ2-5 NA few TRBV5-1 TGCGCCAGCAGCTTGGCCCCCGCAATCACGGACCGGAGGGATCAAGAGACCCAGTACTTC CASSLAPAITDRRDQETQYF
TRBJ2-7 TRBD1 few TRBV29-1 TGCAGCGTAAGACAGGGGAGCTCCTACGAGCAGTACTTC CSVRQGSSYEQYF
TRBJ1-5 TRBD1 few TRBV15 TGTGCCACCAGCAGAGCGGGGGGGGACAGGGGTCAGCCCCAGCATTTT CATSRAGGDRGQPQHF
TRBJ2-2 NA few TRBV28 TGTGCCAGCAGTTCACAGGACAGTCTGTTTTTT CASSSQDSLFF